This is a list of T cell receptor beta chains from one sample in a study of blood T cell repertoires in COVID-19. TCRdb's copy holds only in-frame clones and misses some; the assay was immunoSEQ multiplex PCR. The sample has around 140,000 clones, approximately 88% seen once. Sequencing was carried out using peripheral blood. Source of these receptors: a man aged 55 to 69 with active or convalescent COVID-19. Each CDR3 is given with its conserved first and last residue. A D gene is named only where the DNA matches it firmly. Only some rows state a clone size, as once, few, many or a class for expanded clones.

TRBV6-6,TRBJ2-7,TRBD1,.,TGTGCCAGCAGTTGGGACCTGGACAGGGGGCTGTACGAGCAGTACTTC,CASSWDLDRGLYEQYF
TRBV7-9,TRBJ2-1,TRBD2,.,TGTGCCAGCAGCCGAGTACTAGCGGGAAGGGGAGATGAGCAGTTCTTC,CASSRVLAGRGDEQFF
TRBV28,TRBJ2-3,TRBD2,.,TGTGCCAGCAGTAAACCACGGACTAGCGGGATCACAGATACGCAGTATTTT,CASSKPRTSGITDTQYF
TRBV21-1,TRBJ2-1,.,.,TGTGCCAGCAGCAAAGTGCGCGGGAGGGCATACAATGAGCAGTTCTTC,CASSKVRGRAYNEQFF
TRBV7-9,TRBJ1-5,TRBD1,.,TGTGCCAGCAGCTTCACGCAGGGGGCGTGGGGTAATCAGCCCCAGCATTTT,CASSFTQGAWGNQPQHF
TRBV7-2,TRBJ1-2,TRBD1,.,TGTGCCAGCAGCTTGGGCAGACAGGGGACCTATGGCTACACCTTC,CASSLGRQGTYGYTF
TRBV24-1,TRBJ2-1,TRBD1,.,TGTGCCACCGGCGGTACGGGACAGGGCCCCGAGCAGTTCTTC,CATGGTGQGPEQFF
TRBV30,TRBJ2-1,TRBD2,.,TGTGCCTGGAGTGTAAGTAGGACTAGCGGGAACTACAATGAGCAGTTCTTC,CAWSVSRTSGNYNEQFF
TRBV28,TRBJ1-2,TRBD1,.,TGTGCCAGCACAGGACAGGAAAACTATGGCTACACCTTC,CASTGQENYGYTF
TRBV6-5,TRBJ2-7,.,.,TGTGCAACCGGAGGGAATCCCTACGAGCAGTACTTC,CATGGNPYEQYF
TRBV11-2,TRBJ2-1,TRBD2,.,TGTGCCAGCAGCTTAGGGCAGGGGTACGGGAGGGTCTACAATGAGCAGTTCTTC,CASSLGQGYGRVYNEQFF
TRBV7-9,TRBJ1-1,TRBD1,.,TGTGCCAGCAGCCAGGGGGACAGGACCAACACTGAAGCTTTCTTT,CASSQGDRTNTEAFF
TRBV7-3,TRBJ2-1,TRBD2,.,TGTGCCAGCAGCCCCGGGAGGGCCGGTAGAAATGAGCAGTTCTTC,CASSPGRAGRNEQFF
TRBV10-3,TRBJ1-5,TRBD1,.,TGTGCCATCAGAGGACAGGGGGCGGATCAGCCCCAGCATTTT,CAIRGQGADQPQHF
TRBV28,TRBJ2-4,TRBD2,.,TGTGCCAGCAGTTCTCCGACTAGCGGGGTAAAGAAAAACATTCAGTACTTC,CASSSPTSGVKKNIQYF
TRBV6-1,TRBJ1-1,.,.,TGTGCCAGCAGTGAAGGGTTACGAGGGATCCTCGGGACTGAAGCTTTCTTT,CASSEGLRGILGTEAFF
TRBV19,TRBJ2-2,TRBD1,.,TGTGCCAGTAGAGTCGGACAGGAAACAAACACCGGGGAGCTGTTTTTT,CASRVGQETNTGELFF
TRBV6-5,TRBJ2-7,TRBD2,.,TGTGCCACCTCCGGGACTAGCGTCAGCGAGCAGTACTTC,CATSGTSVSEQYF
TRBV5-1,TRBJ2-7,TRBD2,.,TGCGCCAGCAGCTCTCCGGGACTAGCGGGAGCTAGTCCGAAGTACGAGCAGTACTTC,CASSSPGLAGASPKYEQYF
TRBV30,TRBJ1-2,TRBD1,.,TGTGCCTGGAAAGAACAGGGGTGGAATGGCTACACCTTC,CAWKEQGWNGYTF
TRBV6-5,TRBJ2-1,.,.,TGTGCCAGCAGCAGAGACCAGACAGGCTACAATGAGCAGTTCTTC,CASSRDQTGYNEQFF
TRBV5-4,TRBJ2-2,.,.,TGTGCCAGCAGCCGTTCCCAGGGGGGTGGCACCGGGGAGCTGTTTTTT,CASSRSQGGGTGELFF
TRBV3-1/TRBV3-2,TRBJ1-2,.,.,TGTGCCAGCAGCCAAGATCGCGGTGGCTACACCTTC,CASSQDRGGYTF
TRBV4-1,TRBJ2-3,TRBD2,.,TGCGCCAGCAGCCAAGATATGTCAGCGGGAGGGCACACAGATACGCAGTATTTT,CASSQDMSAGGHTDTQYF
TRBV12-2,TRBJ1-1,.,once,TGTGCAAGTCGTTCGAACAGGGTACTGAACACTGAAGCTTTCTTT,CASRSNRVLNTEAFF
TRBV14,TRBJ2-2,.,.,TGTGCCAGCAGCCGCTACCCCGGGGAGCTGTTTTTT,CASSRYPGELFF
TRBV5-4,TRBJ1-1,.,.,TGTGCCAGCAGGCCTCAGCGCGGTGAAGCTTTCTTT,CASRPQRGEAFF
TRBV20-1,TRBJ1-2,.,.,TGCAGTGTTAGGGCAGGCTATGGCTACACCTTC,CSVRAGYGYTF
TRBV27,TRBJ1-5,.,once,TGTGCCAGCAGTTTAATGGGGGCCAATCAGCCCCAGCATTTT,CASSLMGANQPQHF
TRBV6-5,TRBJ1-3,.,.,TGTGCCAGCAGTTCCTCCACAGGGAACTCTGGAAACACCATATATTTT,CASSSSTGNSGNTIYF
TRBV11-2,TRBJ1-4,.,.,TGTGCCAGCAGCTTAGCGCGCGTGATAACAGGGAGTGGTGAAAAACTGTTTTTT,CASSLARVITGSGEKLFF
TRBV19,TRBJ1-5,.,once,TGTGCCAGTAGTATTTCCGGAGGTCAGCCCCAGCATTTT,CASSISGGQPQHF
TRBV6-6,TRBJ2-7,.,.,TGTGCCAGCAGTTACCCAGAGACAGGATCCTACGAGCAGTACTTC,CASSYPETGSYEQYF
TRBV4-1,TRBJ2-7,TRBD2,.,TGCGCCAGCAGCCAAGATCGCGGGAGCGGCTACGAGCAGTACTTC,CASSQDRGSGYEQYF
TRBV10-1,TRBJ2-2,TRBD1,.,TGCGCCAGCAGTGCCTGGACAGGGAACACCGGGGAGCTGTTTTTT,CASSAWTGNTGELFF
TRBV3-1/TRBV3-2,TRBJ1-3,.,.,TGTGCCAGCAGCCAAGCGGGGGGAAACACCATATATTTT,CASSQAGGNTIYF
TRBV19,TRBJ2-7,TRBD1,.,TGTGCCAGTAGTATATACGGGACAGCCCCCGGTCGGGAGCAGTACTTC,CASSIYGTAPGREQYF
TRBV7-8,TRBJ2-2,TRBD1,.,TGTGCCAGCACCCTGACAGGGGGCTTAGTCGGGGAGCTGTTTTTT,CASTLTGGLVGELFF
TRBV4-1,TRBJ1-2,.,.,TGCGCCAGCAGCCAAGAAAAACGGGACTTTTATGGCTACACCTTC,CASSQEKRDFYGYTF
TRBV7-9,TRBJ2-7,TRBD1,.,TGTGCCAGCAGCAACGCCGGGACAGAAACTTACGAGCAGTACTTC,CASSNAGTETYEQYF
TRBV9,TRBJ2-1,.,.,TGTGCCAGCAGCCCAAGGGGGAGCACAACCTACAATGAGCAGTTCTTC,CASSPRGSTTYNEQFF
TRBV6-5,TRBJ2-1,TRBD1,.,TGTGCCAGCAGTTCGGACAGGGACAGGGGAGAGCAGTTCTTC,CASSSDRDRGEQFF
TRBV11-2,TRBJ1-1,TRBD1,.,TGTGCCAGCAGCTTAGGCCCCAGGGGGCCCCTATACACTGAAGCTTTCTTT,CASSLGPRGPLYTEAFF
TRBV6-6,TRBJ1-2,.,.,TGTGCCAGCAGTTACTCGTCGCAGTTAATGAATGGCTACACCTTC,CASSYSSQLMNGYTF
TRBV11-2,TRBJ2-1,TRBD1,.,TGTGCCAGCAGCTTAGTCGCCTGGACAGGAAACAATGAGCAGTTCTTC,CASSLVAWTGNNEQFF
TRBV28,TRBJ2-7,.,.,TGTGCCAGCAGTGGCCGCCGGACTTTAAACTACGAGCAGTACTTC,CASSGRRTLNYEQYF
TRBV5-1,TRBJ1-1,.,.,TGCGCCAGCAGCTCCCAGGGTGGGGGGACTGAAGCTTTCTTT,CASSSQGGGTEAFF
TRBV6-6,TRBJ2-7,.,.,TGTGCCAGCCGAGGGCAGGGGTCCTCCTACGAGCAGTACTTC,CASRGQGSSYEQYF
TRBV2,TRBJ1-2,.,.,TGTGCCAGCAGCGGATGGGAGGGAGGCGGCTACACCTTC,CASSGWEGGGYTF
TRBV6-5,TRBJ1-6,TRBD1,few,TGTGCCAGCAGAACCGGGACAGCAAATTCACCCCTCCACTTT,CASRTGTANSPLHF
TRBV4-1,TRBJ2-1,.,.,TGCGCCAGCAGCCAAGATCCCCGGACTTACAATGAGCAGTTCTTC,CASSQDPRTYNEQFF
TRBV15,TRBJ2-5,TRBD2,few,TGTGCCACCAGCTTCGGACTAGCGGGAGGTTCCGAGACCCAGTACTTC,CATSFGLAGGSETQYF
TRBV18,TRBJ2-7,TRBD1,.,TGTGCCAGCTCAGGATCACAGGGGGGCTACGAGCAGTACTTC,CASSGSQGGYEQYF
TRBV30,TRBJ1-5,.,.,TGTGCCTGGAGCATGAACCCGAACGGTCAGCCCCAGCATTTT,CAWSMNPNGQPQHF
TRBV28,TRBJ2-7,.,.,TGTGCCAGCAGTTTCCCCCACTACTACGAGCAGTACTTC,CASSFPHYYEQYF
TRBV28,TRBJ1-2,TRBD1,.,TGTGCCAGCAGTTCCAGGGGGGACTATGGCTACACCTTC,CASSSRGDYGYTF
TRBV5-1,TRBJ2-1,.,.,TGCGCCAGCAAGGGGACGGCGGGACTCCGCTCCTACAATGAGCAGTTCTTC,CASKGTAGLRSYNEQFF
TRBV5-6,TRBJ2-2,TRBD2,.,TGTGCCAGCAGCCCGCGACTAGCGGGAGGGGGATGGGCCGGGGAGCTGTTTTTT,CASSPRLAGGGWAGELFF
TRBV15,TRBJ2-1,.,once,TGTGCCACCAGCAGGCCTGGGGTAGCGTTGAGCTCCTACAATGAGCAGTTCTTC,CATSRPGVALSSYNEQFF